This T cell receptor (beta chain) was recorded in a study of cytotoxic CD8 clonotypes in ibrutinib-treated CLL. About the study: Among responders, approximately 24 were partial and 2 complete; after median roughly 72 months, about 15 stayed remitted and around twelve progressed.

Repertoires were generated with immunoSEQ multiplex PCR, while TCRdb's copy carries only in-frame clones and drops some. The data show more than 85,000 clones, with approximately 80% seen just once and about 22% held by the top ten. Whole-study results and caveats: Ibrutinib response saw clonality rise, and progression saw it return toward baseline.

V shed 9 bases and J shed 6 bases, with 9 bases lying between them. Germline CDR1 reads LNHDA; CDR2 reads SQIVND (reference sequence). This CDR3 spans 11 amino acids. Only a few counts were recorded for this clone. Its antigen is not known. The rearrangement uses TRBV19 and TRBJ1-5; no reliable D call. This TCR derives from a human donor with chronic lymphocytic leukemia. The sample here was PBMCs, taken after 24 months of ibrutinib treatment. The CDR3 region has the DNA TGTGCCAGCCCGAAGCTTCAGCCCCAGCATTTT. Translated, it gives CASPKLQPQHF.